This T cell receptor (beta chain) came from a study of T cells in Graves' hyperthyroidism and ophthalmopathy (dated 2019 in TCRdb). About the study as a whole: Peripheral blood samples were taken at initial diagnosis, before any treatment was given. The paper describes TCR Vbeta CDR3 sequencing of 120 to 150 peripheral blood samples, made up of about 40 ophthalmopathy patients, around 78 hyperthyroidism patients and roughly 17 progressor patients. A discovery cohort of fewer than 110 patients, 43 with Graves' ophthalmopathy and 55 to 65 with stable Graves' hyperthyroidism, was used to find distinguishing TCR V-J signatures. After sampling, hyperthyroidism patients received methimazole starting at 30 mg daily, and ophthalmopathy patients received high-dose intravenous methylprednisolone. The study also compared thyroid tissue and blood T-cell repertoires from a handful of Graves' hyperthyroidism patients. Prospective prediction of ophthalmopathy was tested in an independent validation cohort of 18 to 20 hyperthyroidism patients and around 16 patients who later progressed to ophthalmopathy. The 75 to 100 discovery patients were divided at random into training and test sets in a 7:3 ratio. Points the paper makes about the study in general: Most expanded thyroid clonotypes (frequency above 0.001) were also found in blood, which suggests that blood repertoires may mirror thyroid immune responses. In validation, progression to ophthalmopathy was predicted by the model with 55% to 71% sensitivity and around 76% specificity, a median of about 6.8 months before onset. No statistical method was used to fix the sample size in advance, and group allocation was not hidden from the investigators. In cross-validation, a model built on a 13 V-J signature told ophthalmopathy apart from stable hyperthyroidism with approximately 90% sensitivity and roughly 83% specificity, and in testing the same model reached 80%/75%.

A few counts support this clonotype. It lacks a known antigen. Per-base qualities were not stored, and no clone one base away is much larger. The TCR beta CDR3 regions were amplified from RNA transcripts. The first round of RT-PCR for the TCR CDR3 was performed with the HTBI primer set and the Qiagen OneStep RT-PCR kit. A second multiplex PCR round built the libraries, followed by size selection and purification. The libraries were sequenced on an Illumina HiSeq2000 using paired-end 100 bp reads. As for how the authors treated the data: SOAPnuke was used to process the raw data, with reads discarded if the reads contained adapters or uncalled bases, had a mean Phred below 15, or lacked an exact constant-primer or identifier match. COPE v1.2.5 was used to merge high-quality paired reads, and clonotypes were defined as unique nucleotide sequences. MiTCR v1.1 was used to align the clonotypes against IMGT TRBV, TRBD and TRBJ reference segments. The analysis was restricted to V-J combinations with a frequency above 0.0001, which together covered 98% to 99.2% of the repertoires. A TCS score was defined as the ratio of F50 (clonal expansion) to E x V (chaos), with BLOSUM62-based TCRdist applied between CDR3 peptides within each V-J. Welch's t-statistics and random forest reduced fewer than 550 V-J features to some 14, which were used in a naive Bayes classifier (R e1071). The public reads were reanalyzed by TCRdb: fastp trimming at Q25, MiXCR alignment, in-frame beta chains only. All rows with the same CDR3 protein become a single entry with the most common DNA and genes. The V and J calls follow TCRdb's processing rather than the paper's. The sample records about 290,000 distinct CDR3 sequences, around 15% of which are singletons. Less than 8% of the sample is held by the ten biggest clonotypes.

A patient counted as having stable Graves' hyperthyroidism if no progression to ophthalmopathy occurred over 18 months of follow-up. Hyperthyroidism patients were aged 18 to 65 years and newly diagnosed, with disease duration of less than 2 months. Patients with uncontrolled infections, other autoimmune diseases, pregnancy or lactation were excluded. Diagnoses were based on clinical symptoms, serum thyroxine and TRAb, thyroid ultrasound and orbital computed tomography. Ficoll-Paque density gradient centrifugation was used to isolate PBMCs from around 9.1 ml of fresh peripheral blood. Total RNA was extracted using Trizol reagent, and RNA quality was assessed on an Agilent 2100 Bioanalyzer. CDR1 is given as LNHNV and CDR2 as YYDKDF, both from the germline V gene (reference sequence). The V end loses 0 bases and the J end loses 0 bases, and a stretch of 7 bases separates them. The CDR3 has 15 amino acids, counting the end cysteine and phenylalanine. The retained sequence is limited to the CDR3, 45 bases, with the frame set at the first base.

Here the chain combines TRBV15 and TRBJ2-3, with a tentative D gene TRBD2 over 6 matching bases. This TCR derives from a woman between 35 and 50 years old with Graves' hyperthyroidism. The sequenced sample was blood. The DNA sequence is TGTGCCACCAGCAGAGAGCGGGGTAGCACAGATACGCAGTATTTT. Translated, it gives CATSRERGSTDTQYF.